Listed below are T cell receptor beta chains from one sample, sequenced in a study of T cell changes during pregnancy in multiple sclerosis. TCRdb keeps only in-frame clones here, not all; method: immunoSEQ multiplex PCR. Here the sample spans 100,000 or so clones, 80% to 95% being singletons. The sample in question was peripheral blood, obtained after pregnancy. Receptors originate from a female donor with multiple sclerosis, enrolled in a pregnancy study. CDR3s include the opening cysteine and the closing phenylalanine or tryptophan. The D gene is left open where the match is weak. A clone size is listed for some rows: how often the clone was seen (once, few, many), or a class if it is expanded.

abundance	d_gene	v_gene	j_gene	CDR3aa	CDR3nt
.	TRBD1	TRBV7-9	TRBJ1-2	CASSLGGTVMNGYTF	TGTGCCAGCAGCTTAGGGGGGACAGTAATGAATGGCTACACCTTC
.	.	TRBV6-1	TRBJ2-7	CASSDYWARTYEQYF	TGTGCCAGCAGTGATTATTGGGCAAGGACCTACGAGCAGTACTTC
once	.	TRBV12-5	TRBJ2-3	CASGSPHGGATDTQYF	TGTGCTAGTGGTTCCCCCCACGGAGGGGCCACAGATACGCAGTATTTT
.	.	TRBV30	TRBJ1-4	CAWSVSRVLEKLFF	TGTGCCTGGAGTGTATCCAGGGTACTCGAAAAACTGTTTTTT
.	.	TRBV9	TRBJ1-2	CASSSSTGFNYGYTF	TGTGCCAGCAGCTCGTCGACAGGTTTCAACTATGGCTACACCTTC
.	.	TRBV6-1	TRBJ1-5	CATKTGNSNQPQHF	TGTGCCACCAAGACAGGAAATAGCAATCAGCCCCAGCATTTT
.	.	TRBV20-1	TRBJ2-1	CSASLTGPQFF	TGCAGTGCTTCTCTCACCGGTCCGCAGTTCTTC
.	TRBD2	TRBV30	TRBJ2-5	CACKGLAGQETQYF	TGTGCCTGTAAGGGACTAGCGGGACAAGAGACCCAGTACTTC
once	.	TRBV20-1	TRBJ2-5	CSATLETQYF	TGCAGTGCTACCCTGGAGACCCAGTACTTC
few	.	TRBV10-3	TRBJ2-1	CAIKDTRYNEQFF	TGTGCCATCAAGGACACCCGCTACAATGAGCAGTTCTTC
few	TRBD1	TRBV11-1	TRBJ2-7	CASSPLGTGEQYF	TGTGCCAGCAGCCCTTTGGGGACAGGGGAGCAGTACTTC
.	TRBD1	TRBV6-1	TRBJ2-7	CASRIGQGASYEQYF	TGTGCCAGCAGGATAGGACAGGGGGCTTCCTACGAGCAGTACTTC
.	TRBD1	TRBV6-1	TRBJ2-1	CASSGRDRDYNEQFF	TGTGCCAGCAGTGGCCGGGACAGGGACTACAATGAGCAGTTCTTC
.	.	TRBV5-1	TRBJ1-1	CASSLGRPSNTEAFF	TGCGCCAGCAGCTTGGGCAGGCCTTCAAACACTGAAGCTTTCTTT
.	.	TRBV2	TRBJ1-2	CASSEGGWPANYGYTF	TGTGCCAGCAGTGAAGGCGGGTGGCCAGCTAACTATGGCTACACCTTC
once	TRBD1	TRBV28	TRBJ1-1	CASSLSPPTGSTEAFF	TGTGCCAGCAGTTTGTCCCCCCCGACAGGGTCCACTGAAGCTTTCTTT
.	.	TRBV10-3	TRBJ1-3	CAIKAGDYDTIYF	TGTGCCATCAAGGCAGGGGATTACGACACCATATATTTT
.	TRBD2	TRBV6-1	TRBJ2-3	CASLLAGGKDTQYF	TGTGCCAGCCTACTAGCGGGGGGTAAAGATACGCAGTATTTT
.	.	TRBV6-1	TRBJ2-1	CASSEGRLVDEQFF	TGTGCCAGCAGTGAAGGACGACTAGTCGATGAGCAGTTCTTC
.	.	TRBV10-3	TRBJ1-5	CASRGDVSNQPQHF	TGTGCCTCCCGGGGGGACGTCAGCAATCAGCCCCAGCATTTT
.	.	TRBV27	TRBJ1-2	CASSKEGPNYGYTF	TGTGCCAGCAGTAAGGAGGGGCCGAACTATGGCTACACCTTC
.	.	TRBV7-9	TRBJ1-2	CASSLSLGYTF	TGTGCCAGCAGCTTATCCCTTGGCTACACCTTC
.	.	TRBV5-5	TRBJ1-4	CASSPPTTATNEKLFF	TGTGCCAGCAGCCCACCCACGACAGCAACTAATGAAAAACTGTTTTTT
.	.	TRBV7-9	TRBJ1-2	CASSFPVKRDTNNYGYTF	TGTGCCAGCAGCTTCCCCGTAAAAAGGGACACCAATAACTATGGCTACACCTTC
.	TRBD2	TRBV19	TRBJ2-7	CASSIVTGLPSEQYF	TGTGCCAGTAGTATAGTTACGGGACTACCCAGCGAGCAGTACTTC
.	.	TRBV7-8	TRBJ1-5	CASSRRQGNQPQHF	TGTGCCAGCAGCCGCAGACAGGGCAATCAGCCCCAGCATTTT
.	TRBD1	TRBV5-6	TRBJ1-2	CASSPDRVGYGYTF	TGTGCCAGCAGCCCCGACAGGGTAGGCTATGGCTACACCTTC
.	TRBD2	TRBV7-9	TRBJ2-1	CASSRKRGSDNEQFF	TGTGCCAGCAGCCGTAAGCGGGGGAGCGACAATGAGCAGTTCTTC
.	TRBD2	TRBV19	TRBJ2-7	CASSTAGGSYEQYF	TGTGCCAGTAGTACGGCGGGGGGATCCTACGAGCAGTACTTC
once	.	TRBV5-1	TRBJ2-2	CASSLSGEKGGELFF	TGCGCCAGCAGCTTGTCAGGGGAAAAGGGCGGGGAGCTGTTTTTT
.	TRBD1	TRBV2	TRBJ1-5	CASNRVGQGPRQPQHF	TGTGCCAGCAACCGGGTGGGACAGGGGCCGAGACAGCCCCAGCATTTT
.	TRBD1	TRBV18	TRBJ2-3	CASSPRTGAKSFGTDTQYF	TGTGCCAGCTCACCTCGGACAGGGGCCAAGAGTTTCGGCACAGATACGCAGTATTTT
once	TRBD1	TRBV5-1	TRBJ2-1	CASSWKGQPDEQFF	TGCGCCAGCAGCTGGAAGGGACAGCCGGACGAGCAGTTCTTC
.	TRBD1	TRBV5-1	TRBJ1-1	CASSPGTGNTEAFF	TGCGCCAGCAGCCCTGGGACAGGGAACACTGAAGCTTTCTTT
.	.	TRBV6-1	TRBJ1-1	CASTSNTEAFF	TGTGCCAGCACCTCGAACACTGAAGCTTTCTTT
once	.	TRBV4-2	TRBJ1-2	CASSQDRGSGYGYTF	TGTGCCAGCAGCCAAGATAGAGGGAGTGGCTATGGCTACACCTTC